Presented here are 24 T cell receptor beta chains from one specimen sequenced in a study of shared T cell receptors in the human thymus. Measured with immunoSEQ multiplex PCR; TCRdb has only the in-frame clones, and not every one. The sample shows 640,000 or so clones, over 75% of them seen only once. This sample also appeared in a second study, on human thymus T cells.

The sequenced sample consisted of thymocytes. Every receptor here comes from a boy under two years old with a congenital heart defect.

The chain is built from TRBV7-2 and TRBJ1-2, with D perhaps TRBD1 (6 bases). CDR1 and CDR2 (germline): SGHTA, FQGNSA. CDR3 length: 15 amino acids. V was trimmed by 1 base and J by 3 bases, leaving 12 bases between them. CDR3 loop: CASSLGGRLDYGYTF. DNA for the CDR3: TGTGCCAGCAGCTTAGGGGGGCGGCTAGACTATGGCTACACCTTC.

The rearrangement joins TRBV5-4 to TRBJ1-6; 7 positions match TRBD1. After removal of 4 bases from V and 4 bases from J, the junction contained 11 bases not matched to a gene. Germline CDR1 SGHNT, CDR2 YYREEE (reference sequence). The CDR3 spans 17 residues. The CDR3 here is CASSQRGGGGYNSPLHF. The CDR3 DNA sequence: TGTGCCAGCAGCCAAAGAGGGGGCGGTGGTTATAATTCACCCCTCCACTTT. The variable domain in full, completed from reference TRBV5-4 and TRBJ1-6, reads ETGVTQSPTHLIKTRGQQVTLRCSSQSGHNTVSWYQQALGQGPQFIFQYYREEENGRGNFPPRFSGLQFPNYSSELNVNALELDDSALYLCASSQRGGGGYNSPLHFGNGTRLTVT.

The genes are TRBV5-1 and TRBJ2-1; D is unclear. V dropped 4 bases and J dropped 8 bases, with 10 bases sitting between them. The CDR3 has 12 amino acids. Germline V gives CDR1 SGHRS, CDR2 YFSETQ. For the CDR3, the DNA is TGCGCCAGCAGCCCTATGATCCATGAGCAGTTCTTC. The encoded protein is CASSPMIHEQFF.

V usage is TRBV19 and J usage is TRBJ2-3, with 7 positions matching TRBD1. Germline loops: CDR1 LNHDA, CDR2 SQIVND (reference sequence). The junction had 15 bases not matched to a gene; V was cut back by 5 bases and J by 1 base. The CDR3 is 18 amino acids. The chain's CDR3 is CASSEPTLRDSRTDTQYF. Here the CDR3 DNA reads TGTGCCAGTAGTGAACCTACTCTCCGGGACAGCCGCACAGATACGCAGTATTTT.

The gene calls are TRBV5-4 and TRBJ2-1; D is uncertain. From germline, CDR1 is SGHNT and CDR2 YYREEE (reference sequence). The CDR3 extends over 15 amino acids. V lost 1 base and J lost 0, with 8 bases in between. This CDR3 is CASSLSESSYNEQFF. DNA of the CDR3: TGTGCCAGCAGCTTGTCAGAAAGCTCCTACAATGAGCAGTTCTTC.

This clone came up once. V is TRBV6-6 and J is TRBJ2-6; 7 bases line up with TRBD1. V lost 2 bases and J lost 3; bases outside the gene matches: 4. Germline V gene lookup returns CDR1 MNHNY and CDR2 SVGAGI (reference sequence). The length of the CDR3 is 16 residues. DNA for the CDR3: TGTGCCAGCAGTTACCTAGGGGGCGTTGGGGCCAACGTCCTGACTTTC. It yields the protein CASSYLGGVGANVLTF.

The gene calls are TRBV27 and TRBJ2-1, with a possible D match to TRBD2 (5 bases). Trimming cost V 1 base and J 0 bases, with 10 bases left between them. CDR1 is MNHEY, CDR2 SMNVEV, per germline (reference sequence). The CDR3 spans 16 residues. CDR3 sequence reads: CASSLCGLSSYNEQFF. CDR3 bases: TGTGCCAGCAGTTTATGCGGGTTGAGCTCCTACAATGAGCAGTTCTTC.

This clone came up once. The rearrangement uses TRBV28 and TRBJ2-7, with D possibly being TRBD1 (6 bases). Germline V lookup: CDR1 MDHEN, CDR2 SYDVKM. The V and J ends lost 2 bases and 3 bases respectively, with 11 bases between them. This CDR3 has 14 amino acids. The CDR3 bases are TGTGCCAGCAGTTTAATGGGGGCGGGCTACGAGCAGTACTTC. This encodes CASSLMGAGYEQYF.

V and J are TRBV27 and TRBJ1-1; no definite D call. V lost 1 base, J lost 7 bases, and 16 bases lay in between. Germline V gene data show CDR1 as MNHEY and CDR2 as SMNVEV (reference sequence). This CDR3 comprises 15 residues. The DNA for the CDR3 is TGTGCCAGCAGTTTATGGAGGTCAGTACAGAGTGAAGCTTTCTTT. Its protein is CASSLWRSVQSEAFF.

The CDR3 loop is CASSFPGSYGYTF. The CDR3 DNA reads as TGTGCCAGCAGTTTTCCAGGGTCCTATGGCTACACCTTC. The chain is built from TRBV28 and TRBJ1-2; maybe TRBD1 (5 bases). The CDR3 consists of 13 residues. Germline CDR1 reads MDHEN; CDR2 reads SYDVKM. V lost 3 bases, J lost 4 bases, and 9 bases lay in between.

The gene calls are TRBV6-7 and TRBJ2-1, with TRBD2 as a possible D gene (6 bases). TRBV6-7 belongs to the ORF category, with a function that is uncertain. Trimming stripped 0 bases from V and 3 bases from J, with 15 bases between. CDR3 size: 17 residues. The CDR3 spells CASSYSLQTRYYNEQFF. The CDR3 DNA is TGTGCCAGCAGTTACTCCCTCCAGACTAGATACTACAATGAGCAGTTCTTC.

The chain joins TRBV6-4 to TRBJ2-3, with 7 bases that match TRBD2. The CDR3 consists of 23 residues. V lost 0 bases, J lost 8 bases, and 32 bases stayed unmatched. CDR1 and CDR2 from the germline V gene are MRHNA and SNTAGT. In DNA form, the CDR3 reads TGTGCCAGCAGTGACTCGGGAAGTTTAAGGGATCTTAGCCAGGGCCCGGGGAGGGCTACGCAGTATTTT. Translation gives CASSDSGSLRDLSQGPGRATQYF.

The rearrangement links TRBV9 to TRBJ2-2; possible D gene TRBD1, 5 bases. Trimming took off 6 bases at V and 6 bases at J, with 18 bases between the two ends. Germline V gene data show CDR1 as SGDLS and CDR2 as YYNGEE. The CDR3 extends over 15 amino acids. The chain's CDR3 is CASTWGYTTAGELFF. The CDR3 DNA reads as TGTGCCAGCACCTGGGGCTATACTACGGCCGGGGAGCTGTTTTTT. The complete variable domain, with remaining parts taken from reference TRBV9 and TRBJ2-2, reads DSGVTQTPKHLITATGQRVTLRCSPRSGDLSVYWYQQSLDQGLQFLIQYYNGEERAKGNILERFSAQQFPDLHSELNLSSLELGDSALYFCASTWGYTTAGELFFGEGSRLTVL.

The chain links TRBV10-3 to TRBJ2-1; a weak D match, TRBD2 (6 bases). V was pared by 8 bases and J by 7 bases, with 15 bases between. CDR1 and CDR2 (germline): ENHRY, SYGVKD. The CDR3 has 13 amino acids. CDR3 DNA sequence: TGTGCCATCTGCGGACTATCGGCAAATGAGCAGTTCTTC. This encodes CAICGLSANEQFF.

CDR3 loop: CASSLSDRVDTEAFF. The CDR3 bases are TGTGCCAGCAGTTTATCCGACAGGGTCGACACTGAAGCTTTCTTT. The gene calls are TRBV28 and TRBJ1-1; 7 positions match TRBD1. This CDR3 has 15 residues. Germline assignment: CDR1 MDHEN and CDR2 SYDVKM. The J segment lost 3 bases and the V segment lost 1 base, leaving 5 bases of the junction unmatched.

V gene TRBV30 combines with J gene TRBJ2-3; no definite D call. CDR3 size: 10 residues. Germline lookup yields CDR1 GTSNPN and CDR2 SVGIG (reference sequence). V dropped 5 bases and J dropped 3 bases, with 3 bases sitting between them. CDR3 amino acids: CAWETDTQYF. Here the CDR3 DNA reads TGTGCCTGGGAGACAGATACGCAGTATTTT.

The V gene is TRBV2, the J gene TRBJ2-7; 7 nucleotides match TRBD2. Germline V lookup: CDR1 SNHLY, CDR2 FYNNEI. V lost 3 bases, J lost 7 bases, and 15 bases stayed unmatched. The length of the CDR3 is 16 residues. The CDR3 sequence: CASSDLRTGRDGEQYF. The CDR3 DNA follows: TGTGCCAGCAGTGATTTAAGGACTGGGAGGGATGGAGAGCAGTACTTC. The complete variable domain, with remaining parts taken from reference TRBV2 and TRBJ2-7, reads EPEVTQTPSHQVTQMGQEVILRCVPISNHLYFYWYRQILGQKVEFLVSFYNNEISEKSEIFDDQFSVERPDGSNFTLKIRSTKLEDSAMYFCASSDLRTGRDGEQYFGPGTRLTVT.

The CDR3: CASKRTLWETQYF. The CDR3 DNA reads as TGTGCCAGCAAGCGGACTTTGTGGGAGACCCAGTACTTC. This rearrangement joins TRBV2 to TRBJ2-5; D perhaps matches TRBD2 (5 bases). From germline, CDR1 is SNHLY and CDR2 FYNNEI. V lost 7 bases and J lost 5, with 14 bases in between. The CDR3 length is 13 residues.

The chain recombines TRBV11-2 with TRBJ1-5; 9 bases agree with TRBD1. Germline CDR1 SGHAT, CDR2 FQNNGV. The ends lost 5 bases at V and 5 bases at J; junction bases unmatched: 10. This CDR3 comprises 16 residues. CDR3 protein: CASSAEGTGLHQPQHF. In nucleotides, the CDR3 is TGTGCCAGCAGCGCGGAAGGGACAGGGCTTCATCAGCCCCAGCATTTT.

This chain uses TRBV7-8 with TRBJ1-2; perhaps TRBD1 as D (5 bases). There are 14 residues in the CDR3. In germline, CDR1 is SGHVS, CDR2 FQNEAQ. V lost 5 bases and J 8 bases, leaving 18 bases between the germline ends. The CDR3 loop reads CASSNHRPYRGYTF. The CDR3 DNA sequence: TGTGCCAGCAGCAACCACAGGCCATATAGAGGCTACACCTTC.

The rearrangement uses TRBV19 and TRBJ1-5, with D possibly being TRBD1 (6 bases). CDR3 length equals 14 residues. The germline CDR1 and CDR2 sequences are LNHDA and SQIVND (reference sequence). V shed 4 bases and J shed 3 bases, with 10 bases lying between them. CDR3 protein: CASSTHRANQPQHF. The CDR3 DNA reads TGTGCCAGTAGTACCCACAGGGCCAATCAGCCCCAGCATTTT.

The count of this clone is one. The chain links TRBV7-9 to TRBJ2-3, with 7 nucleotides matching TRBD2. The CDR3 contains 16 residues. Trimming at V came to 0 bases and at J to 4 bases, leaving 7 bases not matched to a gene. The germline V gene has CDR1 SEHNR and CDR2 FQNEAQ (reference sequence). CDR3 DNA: TGTGCCAGCAGCTTAGCCAGCGGGGAGAACGCAGATACGCAGTATTTT. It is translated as CASSLASGENADTQYF. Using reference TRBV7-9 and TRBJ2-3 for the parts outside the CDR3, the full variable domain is DTGVSQNPRHKITKRGQNVTFRCDPISEHNRLYWYRQTLGQGPEFLTYFQNEAQLEKSRLLSDRFSAERPKGSFSTLEIQRTEQGDSAMYLCASSLASGENADTQYFGPGTRLTVL.

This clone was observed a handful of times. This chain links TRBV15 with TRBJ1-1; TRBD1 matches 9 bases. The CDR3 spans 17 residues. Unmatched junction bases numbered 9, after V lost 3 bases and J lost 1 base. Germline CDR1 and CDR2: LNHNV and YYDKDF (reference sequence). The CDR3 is CATSRYTGGMENTEAFF. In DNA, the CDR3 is TGTGCCACCAGCAGGTATACAGGGGGCATGGAGAACACTGAAGCTTTCTTT.

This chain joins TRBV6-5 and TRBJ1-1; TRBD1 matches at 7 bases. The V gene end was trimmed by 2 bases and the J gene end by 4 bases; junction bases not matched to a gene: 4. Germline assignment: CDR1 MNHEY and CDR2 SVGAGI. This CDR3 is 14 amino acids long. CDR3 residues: CASSYRDRATEAFF. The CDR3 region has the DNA TGTGCCAGCAGTTACCGAGACAGGGCCACTGAAGCTTTCTTT.